This T cell receptor (beta chain) was sequenced during a study of persistence of HIV-infected CD4 T cells. About the study: Suppressive ART had lasted a median of about 8 years.

Between the trimmed V and J ends, which lost 0 bases and 6 bases, there was a span of 9 bases. The CDR3 has 14 amino acids. Germline V lookup: CDR1 LNHDA, CDR2 SQIVND (reference sequence). The immunoSEQ assay was version 4, run in survey mode. Sequenced by immunoSEQ multiplex PCR; TCRdb stores in-frame clones only, minus some. The sample shows 45,000 or so clones, around 90% of them seen only once. This clone was recorded only once. The antigen is not known. Cells were stimulated nonspecifically with anti-CD3/anti-CD28 magnetic beads. Responding CD4+ T cells were sorted by upregulation of both CD40 ligand and CD69. Undetectable plasma HIV-1 RNA below 50 copies/mL lasted at least 4 years. Inclusion required CMV-positive serology and CD4+ counts above 400 cells/uL.

The TCR comes from an adult woman with HIV who was CMV-seropositive. The chain recombines TRBV19 with TRBJ1-5; no clear D. Source: CD4+ T cells sorted from PBMCs after approximately 18-hour stimulation, taken from a patient who received antiretroviral therapy. In DNA, the CDR3 is TGTGCCAGTAGTATAGATTTAGCGGTTCAGCCCCAGCATTTT. It is translated as CASSIDLAVQPQHF.